The source of this T cell receptor beta chain is a study of PD-L1 blockade in urothelial cancer (dated by TCRdb to the late 2010s). For the wider study: Therapy was started around 2014 for all patients, and atezolizumab 1,200 mg was administered intravenously every 3 weeks. An ECOG performance status of 0 or 1 was recorded for the patients, and 0 to 3 prior chemotherapy regimens had been received by the patients. Some 30 patients had pretreatment blood TCR-seq, roughly 24 had at least one posttreatment blood collection, and roughly 24 had tumor TCR-seq. Blood samples gave a median of around 140,000 T cells and roughly 83,000 unique TCRs, with a median clonality of approximately 0.08. Somatic, immune and clinical correlates of response to PD-L1 blockade with atezolizumab in urothelial cancer were the focus of an exploratory multi-omic analysis. Durable clinical benefit was defined as progression-free survival longer than 6 months, and TCR features were also tested against progression-free and overall survival. In the same patients who had TCR sequencing, pretreatment tumors also underwent whole exome sequencing and RNA sequencing. About 90% of the roughly 30 patients were identified as males with urothelial cancer of bladder origin, and a prior smoking history was reported by 18 of 29 patients. Durable clinical benefit was achieved by nine patients but not by the remaining 20. Blood samples were analyzed 3 weeks after the start of treatment (second dose) and 6 weeks after the start of treatment. Pretreatment tumor samples, along with matched peripheral blood serially collected before and after atezolizumab treatment, were subjected to TCR sequencing. General study outcomes and caveats: Greater expansion of tumor-associated TCR clones in peripheral blood 3 weeks after the start of treatment was observed in patients with durable benefit (n of about 20, p = 0.022). Improved progression-free and overall survival was found to be associated with pretreatment peripheral blood TCR clonality below the median. Because of the small sample size (n ≈ 31) and the many exploratory analyses performed, the results are intended to be regarded as hypothesis-generating.

Each PCR received spiked-in synthetic TCR analog templates so that absolute template abundance could be estimated from read counts. The immunoSEQ assay was used to amplify TCRbeta CDR3 regions from genomic DNA with bias-controlled V and J gene primers. Sequencing of rearranged TCRbeta segments was done at approximately 20X coverage. The authors processed their data as follows. Clustering was used to correct sequencing errors, and CDR3s were annotated against IMGT so that V, D and J genes could be assigned. Only productive TCRbeta rearrangements were used in downstream analyses, excluding out-of-frame or stop-codon sequences. Clonality was computed as one minus Shannon entropy normalized by the log of the number of unique productive sequences. Clones differing between time points or between blood and tumor were identified by Fisher's exact test with Benjamini-Hochberg correction at adjusted p below 0.01. TCRdb's version of the immuneACCESS table is confined to in-frame rearrangements and falls short of the full clone set. An unresolved V gene accounts for under half of the shortfall where checked; the remainder is of unknown origin. V, J and clone size are those of that table, while D and trimming were read from the DNA. The sample records about 28,000 clones, around 86% of which are singletons. The top ten clonotypes cover about 1.9% of the sample.

The CDR3 runs 15 residues from the cysteine to the phenylalanine. Of all the DNA, just the CDR3 is kept, 45 bases in frame from base 1. CDR1 MNHEY and CDR2 SMNVEV are derived from the germline V gene (reference sequence). Trimmed from V: 2 bases; trimmed from J: 2 bases; junction bases lacking a gene match: 1. A total of about 31 patients with locally advanced or metastatic urothelial carcinoma, treated at Memorial Sloan Kettering on a trial protocol, made up the cohort. Peripheral blood mononuclear cells were collected from each patient pretreatment and during treatment, giving between 1 and 8 total time points per patient. The Qiagen DNeasy Blood extraction kit was used to purify genomic DNA from total PBMCs and from tumor samples. PBMCs were collected pretreatment and during treatment and were isolated and stored as previously described. Comments on this clone: There is no known antigen for this receptor. It has no much larger one-base neighbor in the sample; base qualities were not kept.

The sequence was collected from a man aged 50 to 59 with urothelial cancer. The specimen comprised PBMCs, sampled around atezolizumab (anti-PD-L1) treatment. The V and J segments used are TRBV27 and TRBJ2-5; 11 bases in the junction line up with TRBD2. The CDR3 has the sequence CASSLLAGGQETQYF. The sequenced DNA is TGTGCCAGCAGTTTACTAGCGGGGGGTCAAGAGACCCAGTACTTC.